The 17 T cell receptor beta chains reported below all come from one sample, sequenced in a study of CD8 T cells in ankylosing spondylitis. MiXCR was run by TCRdb on the 5' RACE reads, yielding one entry per CDR3 protein. The sample yields 200,000 or so distinct CDR3 sequences, 18% seen once. Sequenced sample: blood, either unsorted or a sorted T cell fraction (not recorded which). These receptor sequences come from a male donor aged 5 to 30 with ankylosing spondylitis or in good health (not recorded which).

This clonotype was observed at least ten times. The chain combines TRBV20-1 with TRBJ2-3; the D gene is possibly TRBD2 (6 bases). The germline V gene has CDR1 DFQATT and CDR2 SNEGSKA (reference sequence). The CDR3 spans 14 residues. Between the trimmed V and J ends, which lost 3 bases and 4 bases, there was a span of 14 bases. In DNA, the CDR3 is TGCAGTGCTAGCTTTGGCGGGGCTCCAGATACGCAGTATTTT. Its translation: CSASFGGAPDTQYF.

This clonotype appeared a few times. The CDR3 protein is CASSPKTNEKLFF. CDR3 DNA sequence: TGTGCCAGCTCACCAAAAACTAATGAAAAACTGTTTTTT. This sequence joins TRBV18 and TRBJ1-4; D unclear. Germline loops: CDR1 KGHSH, CDR2 LQKENI. The V end lost 2 bases, the J end lost 1 base, and 2 bases lay between the germline ends. The CDR3 covers 13 residues.

The chain combines TRBV27 with TRBJ1-1; D is undetermined. CDR1 is MNHEY and CDR2 is SMNVEV in the germline V gene (reference sequence). V was trimmed by 6 bases and J by 1 base, leaving 12 bases between them. The CDR3 has 14 amino acids. CDR3 sequence (DNA): TGTGCCAGCAGCTCGGTCTATGAGAACACTGAAGCTTTCTTT. It translates to CASSSVYENTEAFF.

This clonotype was counted ten times or more. The chain joins TRBV27 to TRBJ2-1; D not certain. Trimming stripped 2 bases from V and 7 bases from J, with 6 bases between. The CDR3 contains 12 residues. Germline CDR1 MNHEY, CDR2 SMNVEV (reference sequence). CDR3 in DNA: TGTGCCAGCAGTTTAAGAGAGAATGAGCAGTTCTTC. Its translation: CASSLRENEQFF.

This clonotype has at least ten counts. This rearrangement joins TRBV4-1 to TRBJ2-2; no firm D call. The V end lost 2 bases, the J end lost 3 bases, and 16 bases lay between the germline ends. Germline V gene sequence: CDR1 MGHRA, CDR2 YSYEKL. The CDR3 is made up of 17 amino acids. Here the CDR3 reads CASSQMDLRSHTGELFF. The CDR3 region has the DNA TGCGCCAGCAGCCAAATGGATCTAAGGTCTCACACCGGGGAGCTGTTTTTT.

This clonotype showed up many times. V is TRBV7-6 and J is TRBJ2-2; weak D call: TRBD2 (5 bases). Trimming left V 6 bases short and J 5 bases short, with 7 bases between. Germline V gene sequence: CDR1 SGHVS, CDR2 FNYEAQ. CDR3 size: 12 residues. CDR3 coding DNA: TGTGCCAGCAGAGAGGGTACCGGGGAGCTGTTTTTT. It is translated as CASREGTGELFF.

Many counts were recorded for this clonotype. The chain combines TRBV12-3 or TRBV12-4 with TRBJ1-1; 12 positions agree with TRBD1. The CDR3 extends over 16 amino acids. V trimming: 5 bases; J trimming: 6 bases; junction bases outside the gene matches: 10. CDR3 nucleotides: TGTGCCAGCAGTCTAGGGACAGGGGGCTGGGGGCCTGAAGCTTTCTTT. Encoded protein: CASSLGTGGWGPEAFF.

V gene TRBV20-1 combines with J gene TRBJ2-1; 13 nucleotides align to TRBD2. V lost 7 bases, J lost 7 bases, and 1 base stayed unmatched. The CDR3 loop spans 12 amino acids. Looked up from germline, CDR1 is DFQATT and CDR2 is SNEGSKA (reference sequence). The CDR3 region has the DNA TGCAGTGGGACTAGCGGGAGTAATGAGCAGTTCTTC. Translating it yields CSGTSGSNEQFF.

This clonotype was picked up many times. The chain employs TRBV6-5 and TRBJ2-3; D not resolved. The germline V and J ends were trimmed by 6 bases and 3 bases, with 13 bases remaining between them. This CDR3 region has 14 residues. In germline, CDR1 is MNHEY, CDR2 SVGAGI. The chain's CDR3 is CASSRRGQTDTQYF. The CDR3 nucleotides are TGTGCCAGCAGCCGACGTGGCCAAACAGATACGCAGTATTTT.

Many counts were recorded for this clonotype. The J gene is TRBJ2-1, the V gene TRBV7-9; D is unclear. Trimming pared 5 bases from V and 4 bases from J, leaving 12 bases between. The CDR3 length is 14 residues. Per the germline V gene, CDR1 is SEHNR and CDR2 is FQNEAQ (reference sequence). CDR3 residues: CASSAGYGYNEQFF. In DNA, the CDR3 is TGTGCCAGCAGCGCAGGCTACGGGTACAATGAGCAGTTCTTC.

This clonotype was recorded many times. The chain carries TRBV15 and TRBJ2-4, with 11 bases identical to TRBD1. The germline V gene has CDR1 LNHNV and CDR2 YYDKDF (reference sequence). CDR3 size: 15 residues. After removal of 6 bases from V and 3 bases from J, the junction contained 4 bases not matched to a gene. The CDR3, as DNA: TGTGCCACCAGGCCGGGACAGGGGGGCAAAAACATTCAGTACTTC. Residues: CATRPGQGGKNIQYF.

About this clonotype itself: At one end, the junction sequence differs from germline, possibly due to a read error. This rearrangement joins TRBV20-1 to TRBJ2-3; 11 nucleotides agree with TRBD2. Per germline, CDR1 DFQATT and CDR2 SNEGSKA (reference sequence). This CDR3 has 16 amino acids. The CDR3 coding sequence is TGCAGTGCTAGTGGATTAGCGGGAGGGCCTACAGATTCGCAGTATTTT. Its protein product is CSASGLAGGPTDSQYF.

This clonotype was counted a few times. V is TRBV6-1 and J is TRBJ2-7, with D uncertain. Germline V gives CDR1 MNHNS, CDR2 SASEGT. Trimming took off 3 bases at V and 4 bases at J, with 7 bases between the two ends. This CDR3 comprises 12 residues. CDR3 DNA sequence: TGTGCCAGCAGTGATAACGATTACGAGCAGTACGTC. Translated, it gives CASSDNDYEQYV.

This clonotype was detected many times. The V call is TRBV29-1, the J call TRBJ1-1; 8 nucleotides match TRBD1. The CDR3 contains 11 residues. Germline CDR1 SQVTM, CDR2 ANQGSEA. V shed 7 bases, J shed 3 bases, and the junction held 1 base outside the gene matches. Written as DNA, the CDR3 is TGCAGCGCGGACAGGGACACTGAAGCTTTCTTT. Its translation is CSADRDTEAFF.

The sample holds many counts of this clonotype. CDR3 sequence (DNA): TGTGCCAGCAGCTTAAACGATCAGCCCCAGCATTTT. It translates to CASSLNDQPQHF. V and J are TRBV13 and TRBJ1-5; D is undetermined. V was trimmed by 2 bases and J by 5 bases, leaving 4 bases between them. This CDR3 has 12 residues. Germline V gives CDR1 PRHDT, CDR2 FYEKMQ (reference sequence).

J is TRBJ1-1 and V is TRBV19, with 9 bases aligning to TRBD1. This CDR3 spans 17 amino acids. After removal of 1 base from V and 5 bases from J, the junction contained 11 bases not matched to a gene. From germline, CDR1 is LNHDA and CDR2 SQIVND (reference sequence). The CDR3 DNA reads as TGTGCCAGTAGTATAGCTAGAACCGGGACAGGGCGTACTGAAGCTTTCTTT. This encodes CASSIARTGTGRTEAFF.

The genes are TRBV27 and TRBJ1-4; TRBD1 agrees at 8 bases. The CDR3 has 13 residues. V shed 8 bases, J shed 7 bases, and the junction held 6 bases outside the gene matches. Germline CDR1 MNHEY, CDR2 SMNVEV (reference sequence). The CDR3 here is CASSRGLFEKLFF. CDR3 nucleotide sequence: TGTGCCAGCTCCAGGGGGCTATTTGAAAAACTGTTTTTT.